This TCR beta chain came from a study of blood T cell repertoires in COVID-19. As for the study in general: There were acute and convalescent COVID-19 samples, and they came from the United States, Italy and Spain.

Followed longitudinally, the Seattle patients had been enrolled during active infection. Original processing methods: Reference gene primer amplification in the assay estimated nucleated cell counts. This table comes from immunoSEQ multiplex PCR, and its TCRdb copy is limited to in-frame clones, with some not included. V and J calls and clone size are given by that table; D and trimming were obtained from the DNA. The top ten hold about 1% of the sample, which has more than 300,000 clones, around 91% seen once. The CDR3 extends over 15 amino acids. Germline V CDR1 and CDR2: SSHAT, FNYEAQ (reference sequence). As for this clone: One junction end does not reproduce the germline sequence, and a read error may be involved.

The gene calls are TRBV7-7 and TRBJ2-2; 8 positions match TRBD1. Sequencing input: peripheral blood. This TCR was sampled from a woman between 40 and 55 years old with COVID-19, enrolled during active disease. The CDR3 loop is CASRANQGAGGELFF. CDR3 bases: TGTGCTAGCAGAGCGAACCAGGGGGCTGGCGGGGAGCTGTTTTTT.